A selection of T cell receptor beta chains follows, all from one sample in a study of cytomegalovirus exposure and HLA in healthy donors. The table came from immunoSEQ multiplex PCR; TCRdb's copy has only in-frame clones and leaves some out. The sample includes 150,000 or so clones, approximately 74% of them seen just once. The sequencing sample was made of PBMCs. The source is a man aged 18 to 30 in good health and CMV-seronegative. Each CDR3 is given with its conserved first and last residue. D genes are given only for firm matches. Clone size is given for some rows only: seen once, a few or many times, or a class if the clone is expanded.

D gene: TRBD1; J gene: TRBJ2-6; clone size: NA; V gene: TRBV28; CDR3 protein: CASSLTGNRANGLTF; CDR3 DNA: TGTGCCAGCAGTCTGACAGGGAATAGGGCCAACGGCCTGACTTTC
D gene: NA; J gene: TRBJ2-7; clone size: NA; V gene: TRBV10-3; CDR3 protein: CATLEPASSYEQYF; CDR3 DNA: TGTGCCACCCTCGAACCCGCGAGCTCCTACGAGCAGTACTTC
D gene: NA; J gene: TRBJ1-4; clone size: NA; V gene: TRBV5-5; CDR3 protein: CASSLANWAEKLFF; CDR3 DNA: TGTGCCAGCAGCTTGGCCAACTGGGCTGAAAAACTGTTTTTT
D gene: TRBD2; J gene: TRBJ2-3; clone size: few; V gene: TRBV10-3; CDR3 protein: CAISDVSGGHPSTQYF; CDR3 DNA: TGTGCCATCAGTGATGTTAGCGGGGGACACCCTTCGACGCAGTATTTT
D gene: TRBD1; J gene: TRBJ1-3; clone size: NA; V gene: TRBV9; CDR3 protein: CASSVTGPSSGNTIYF; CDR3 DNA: TGTGCCAGCAGCGTGACAGGGCCTAGCTCTGGAAACACCATATATTTT
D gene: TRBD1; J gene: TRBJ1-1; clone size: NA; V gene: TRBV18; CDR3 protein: CASSPSGQGADTEAFF; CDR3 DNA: TGTGCCAGCTCACCGAGCGGACAGGGGGCTGACACTGAAGCTTTCTTT
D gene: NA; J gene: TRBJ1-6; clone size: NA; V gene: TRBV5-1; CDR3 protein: CASSLVQGDNSPLHF; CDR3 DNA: TGCGCCAGCAGCTTGGTGCAGGGTGATAATTCACCCCTCCACTTT
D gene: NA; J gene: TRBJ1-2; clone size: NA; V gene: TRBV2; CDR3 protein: CASSEQGVYGYTF; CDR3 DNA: TGTGCCAGCAGTGAACAGGGTGTATATGGCTACACCTTC
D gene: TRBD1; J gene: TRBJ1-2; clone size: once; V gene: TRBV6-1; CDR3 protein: CASSEVGTALRANYGYTF; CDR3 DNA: TGTGCCAGCAGTGAAGTCGGGACAGCCCTGAGGGCTAACTATGGCTACACCTTC
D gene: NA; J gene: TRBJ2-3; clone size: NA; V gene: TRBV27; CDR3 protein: CASSLSLRGIDTQYF; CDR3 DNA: TGTGCCAGCAGTTTATCGCTAAGGGGGATAGATACGCAGTATTTT